This T cell receptor (beta chain) originates from a study of OX40 agonist ivuxolimab in advanced cancers. Study-level information: Treatment received earlier with anti-PD-1, anti-PD-L1 or anti-CTLA-4 agents was allowed, and 40% had some. Study-wide results and caveats: Among the lowest levels of clonal expansion were found in partial responders at 0.1-3.0 mg/kg.

With V trimmed by 1 base and J by 3 bases, 3 bases remained unmatched. The CDR3 is 14 residues long. CDR1 and CDR2 (germline): LGHNA, YSLEER. On this clone: Its antigen is not known.

Here immunoSEQ multiplex PCR was the method, and the copy in TCRdb shows in-frame clones only, minus some. The sample contains tens of thousands of clones, about 94% of which appear only once. The material sequenced was CD4+ or CD8+ T cells sorted from blood, taken in a trial of the OX40 agonist ivuxolimab. This receptor was obtained from an adult with an advanced solid tumor such as melanoma, head and neck, liver or kidney cancer. J is TRBJ2-7 and V is TRBV4-3; 7 bases agree with TRBD2. The CDR3 here is CASSQGLANYEQYF. DNA of the CDR3: TGCGCCAGCAGCCAAGGACTAGCCAACTACGAGCAGTACTTC.